In this sample, the clone carrying this T cell receptor beta chain is medium-sized. Its antigen is not identified. Researchers used the Oncomine TCR Beta short-read assay to sequence DNA from cultured CD4+ T cells. Each CDR3 protein is one row after TCRdb ran MiXCR on the PCR reads. Among about 24,000 distinct CDR3 sequences listed, under 55% were seen once. This entry belongs to a study of vaccination and CD4 T cells after COVID-19. Study-level background: Overlapping spike peptides served as the stimulus for the cells. These peptides came from SARS-CoV-2 and from the common cold coronaviruses HCoV-NL63, HCoV-OC43 and HCoV-229E.

Described time point: late sampling 161 to 241 days after vaccination in a few convalescent patients. As for treatment: approximately 11-day PBMC culture with coronavirus spike peptide pools or control peptides (ViraFEST assay). Expanded clonotypes were found by TCR sequencing after peptide-pool stimulation (ViraFEST). The germline CDR1 and CDR2 sequences are DFQATT and SNEGSKA (reference sequence). The CDR3 totals 14 residues. J lost 7 bases, V lost 1 base, and 9 bases had no gene match. The receptor's source is a human donor who had recovered from COVID-19. The chain is built from TRBV20-1 and TRBJ2-7; 8 nucleotides agree with TRBD2. The sequences come from CD4+ T cells from blood, cultured in vitro, collected about 7 months after SARS-CoV-2 vaccination. CDR3 amino acids: CSARGLASRYEQYF. CDR3 nucleotide sequence: TGCAGTGCTAGAGGACTAGCGTCGAGGTATGAGCAGTACTTC.